The 24 T cell receptor beta chains below were found in one sample sequenced in a study of technical replicates of blood from a handful of donors. Sequencing used immunoSEQ multiplex PCR; TCRdb keeps in-frame clones, though not all of them. Here the sample spans 65,000 to 90,000 clones, under 99% being singletons. Specimen: T cells isolated from PBMCs. These receptor sequences come from a human donor in good health.

V and J are TRBV28 and TRBJ2-6; 10 nucleotides agree with TRBD1. CDR1 is MDHEN and CDR2 is SYDVKM in the germline V gene. The V gene end was trimmed by 5 bases and the J gene end by 0 bases; junction bases not matched to a gene: 7. This CDR3 comprises 18 residues. CDR3 DNA: TGTGCCAGCAGTCTGGGACAGGGGATTCACTCTGGGGCCAACGTCCTGACTTTC. Translated, it gives CASSLGQGIHSGANVLTF.

CDR3 coding DNA: TGTGCCAGCAGTTTGGCGGGAAGCAATCAGCCCCAGCATTTT. It is translated as CASSLAGSNQPQHF. The chain employs TRBV27 and TRBJ1-5; no firm D call. The CDR3 is made up of 14 amino acids. Germline-derived CDR1 and CDR2 are MNHEY and SMNVEV (reference sequence). Trimming took 3 bases from V and 1 from J, leaving 7 bases between them.

This chain joins TRBV4-2 and TRBJ2-1, with TRBD2 identical over 7 bases. This CDR3 is 15 amino acids long. Per the germline V gene, CDR1 is LGHNA and CDR2 is YNFKEQ. V gave up 3 bases and J gave up 8 bases; unmatched junction bases: 10. The CDR3 is CASSQTQFTSDEQFF. CDR3 sequence (DNA): TGTGCCAGCAGCCAGACCCAATTTACTAGCGATGAGCAGTTCTTC.

In nucleotides, the CDR3 is TGTGCCAGCAGCCCCTGGCGGGAGCCCTCCTACGAGCAGTACTTC. Its protein is CASSPWREPSYEQYF. The chain employs TRBV9 and TRBJ2-7, with 7 nucleotides matching TRBD2. From germline, CDR1 is SGDLS and CDR2 YYNGEE. V lost 4 bases and J lost 0; bases outside the gene matches: 7. This CDR3 contains 15 residues.

This clone was counted a single time. The chain links TRBV6-6 to TRBJ2-7, with 7 bases lining up with TRBD2. Germline V lookup: CDR1 MNHNY, CDR2 SVGAGI (reference sequence). V dropped 7 bases and J dropped 5; count of bases not matched to a gene: 14. The CDR3 spans 15 residues. As DNA, the CDR3 is TGTGCCAGCACCGTCGTTTGGGAGGGCAACCACGAGCAGTACTTC. Protein product: CASTVVWEGNHEQYF.

This clone was detected once. The chain links TRBV15 to TRBJ1-1; possible D gene TRBD1, 5 bases. Germline V lookup: CDR1 LNHNV, CDR2 YYDKDF (reference sequence). Trimming left V 4 bases short and J 5 bases short, with 8 bases between. The CDR3 length is 12 residues. The CDR3 DNA is TGTGCCACCAGCATGGGGGGAACTGAAGCTTTCTTT. Protein: CATSMGGTEAFF. The full variable domain, completed using reference TRBV15 and TRBJ1-1, is DAMVIQNPRYQVTQFGKPVTLSCSQTLNHNVMYWYQQKSSQAPKLLFHYYDKDFNNEADTPDNFQSRRPNTSFCFLDIRSPGLGDTAMYLCATSMGGTEAFFGQGTRLTVV.

The J gene is TRBJ1-2, the V gene TRBV15, with D perhaps TRBD1 (6 bases). CDR3 size: 14 residues. Germline CDR1 reads LNHNV; CDR2 reads YYDKDF (reference sequence). Trimming shortened V by 4 bases and J by 3 bases, and 12 bases separated the two germline ends. Here the CDR3 DNA reads TGTGCCACCAGCATAGGGGGAACAGACTATGGCTACACCTTC. It is translated as CATSIGGTDYGYTF.

The rearrangement joins TRBV9 to TRBJ2-7; D may be TRBD1 (6 bases). The germline V and J ends were trimmed by 0 bases and 6 bases, with 16 bases remaining between them. CDR3 length equals 15 residues. Germline lookup yields CDR1 SGDLS and CDR2 YYNGEE. The chain's CDR3 is CASSVGGTILSEQYF. The CDR3 coding sequence is TGTGCCAGCAGCGTAGGTGGGACAATCCTAAGCGAGCAGTACTTC.

V gene TRBV7-9 combines with J gene TRBJ2-5; 7 bases are a match to TRBD2. CDR1 SEHNR and CDR2 FQNEAQ come from the germline V gene (reference sequence). This CDR3 contains 15 residues. V lost 1 base to trimming and J lost 5 bases; unmatched junction nucleotides: 7. CDR3 region: CASSLGGGAGETQYF. DNA for the CDR3: TGTGCCAGCAGCTTAGGCGGGGGTGCAGGGGAGACCCAGTACTTC.

The chain joins TRBV2 to TRBJ2-5; 8 nucleotides match TRBD2. The CDR3 loop spans 14 amino acids. Germline assignment: CDR1 SNHLY and CDR2 FYNNEI. The junction had 14 bases not matched to a gene; V was cut back by 10 bases and J by 7 bases. The CDR3 sequence: CATERGASGSTQYF. DNA for the CDR3: TGTGCCACCGAAAGGGGGGCTAGCGGGTCGACCCAGTACTTC.

The chain carries TRBV19 and TRBJ1-5, with D unresolved. Looked up from germline, CDR1 is LNHDA and CDR2 is SQIVND (reference sequence). This CDR3 is built from 13 residues. The germline V and J ends were trimmed by 0 bases and 3 bases, with 3 bases remaining between them. The DNA for the CDR3 is TGTGCCAGTAGTATAGACCACAATCAGCCCCAGCATTTT. This encodes CASSIDHNQPQHF.

The V and J genes are TRBV19 and TRBJ1-5; 8 bases match TRBD1. The CDR3 runs to 16 residues. V dropped 0 bases and J dropped 3; count of bases not matched to a gene: 4. Per germline, CDR1 LNHDA and CDR2 SQIVND (reference sequence). The DNA for the CDR3 is TGTGCCAGTAGTATAGATACAGGGGGACTCAATCAGCCCCAGCATTTT. This gives the protein CASSIDTGGLNQPQHF.

The chain recombines TRBV9 with TRBJ1-1; TRBD1 agrees at 9 bases. Trimming took 3 bases from V and 3 from J; bases not matched to a gene: 3. The germline gives CDR1 SGDLS, CDR2 YYNGEE. CDR3 length equals 14 residues. The CDR3 DNA follows: TGTGCCAGCAGCGCGGGACAGGGCGACACTGAAGCTTTCTTT. Protein: CASSAGQGDTEAFF. Filled out from reference TRBV9 and TRBJ1-1, the complete variable domain reads DSGVTQTPKHLITATGQRVTLRCSPRSGDLSVYWYQQSLDQGLQFLIQYYNGEERAKGNILERFSAQQFPDLHSELNLSSLELGDSALYFCASSAGQGDTEAFFGQGTRLTVV.

This chain joins TRBV6-5 and TRBJ1-5, with 10 bases that match TRBD1. Per germline, CDR1 MNHEY and CDR2 SVGAGI. This CDR3 contains 15 residues. V shed 2 bases and J 6 bases; nucleotides not matched to a gene: 4. This chain's CDR3 is CASSYGQGEGQPQHF. CDR3 nucleotides: TGTGCCAGCAGTTACGGACAGGGGGAGGGTCAGCCCCAGCATTTT.

The chain employs TRBV7-9 and TRBJ2-1, with D tentatively TRBD2 (5 bases). The V end was cut by 5 bases, the J end by 5 bases, with 16 bases between. Per the germline V gene, CDR1 is SEHNR and CDR2 is FQNEAQ (reference sequence). The CDR3 contains 15 residues. In DNA, the CDR3 is TGTGCCAGCAGCCAAAGAGGGAGCTCAAACAATGAGCAGTTCTTC. Protein sequence: CASSQRGSSNNEQFF.

J is TRBJ2-7 and V is TRBV7-2; 7 bases align to TRBD2. V was pared by 2 bases and J by 2 bases, with 6 bases of the junction left unmatched. The CDR3 is 15 amino acids. The germline gives CDR1 SGHTA, CDR2 FQGNSA. CDR3 amino acids: CASSLTSSGPYEQYF. CDR3 DNA sequence: TGTGCCAGCAGCTTAACTTCTAGCGGTCCCTACGAGCAGTACTTC.

The rearrangement uses TRBV11-3 and TRBJ2-4; D uncertain. The CDR3 loop spans 15 amino acids. From germline, CDR1 is SGHNT and CDR2 YENEEA. The ends were cut back, 1 base at V and 6 bases at J, with 13 bases in the middle. CDR3: CASSLGVELRNIQYF. In nucleotides, the CDR3 is TGTGCCAGCAGCTTAGGTGTAGAGCTGCGAAACATTCAGTACTTC.

V is TRBV28 and J is TRBJ2-1; TRBD1 matches 7 bases. Germline loops: CDR1 MDHEN, CDR2 SYDVKM. Trimming removed 7 bases from V and 7 bases from J; junction bases left unmatched: 10. CDR3 size: 14 residues. CDR3 in amino acids: CASTQGDVVNEQFF. The CDR3 bases are TGTGCCAGCACTCAGGGGGACGTAGTAAATGAGCAGTTCTTC.

The chain uses TRBV30 and TRBJ1-2, with 9 bases fitting TRBD1. The CDR3 spans 13 residues. The V gene end was trimmed by 2 bases and the J gene end by 8 bases; junction bases not matched to a gene: 6. Germline V gene lookup returns CDR1 GTSNPN and CDR2 SVGIG (reference sequence). The CDR3 region has the DNA TGTGCCTGGAGTATGAGGACAGGGGCCGGCTACACCTTC. Translated, it gives CAWSMRTGAGYTF. Looking up the rest from reference TRBV30 and TRBJ1-2 gives the full variable domain: SQTIHQWPATLVQPVGSPLSLECTVEGTSNPNLYWYRQAAGRGLQLLFYSVGIGQISSEVPQNLSASRPQDRQFILSSKKLLLSDSGFYLCAWSMRTGAGYTFGSGTRLTVV.

J is TRBJ1-1 and V is TRBV5-1, with 9 bases that match TRBD1. Germline CDR1 and CDR2: SGHRS and YFSETQ. The CDR3 has 14 amino acids. Trimming at V came to 4 bases and at J to 4 bases, leaving 5 bases not matched to a gene. The CDR3: CASSQGQGSTEAFF. CDR3 DNA: TGCGCCAGCAGCCAGGGACAGGGCTCCACTGAAGCTTTCTTT.

This chain connects TRBV4-3 to TRBJ1-2; D call uncertain. The germline gives CDR1 LGHNA, CDR2 YSLEER. This CDR3 has 15 residues. Between the trimmed V and J ends, which lost 4 bases and 3 bases, there was a span of 15 bases. CDR3 bases: TGCGCCAGCAGCCCTCTGGCGCCAGGCCACTATGGCTACACCTTC. It codes for CASSPLAPGHYGYTF.

The CDR3 region is CASSVLSSRSGNTIYF. In DNA form, the CDR3 reads TGTGCCAGCAGCGTACTCTCTTCTCGCTCTGGAAACACCATATATTTT. V usage is TRBV9 and J usage is TRBJ1-3; D unresolved. Germline V lookup: CDR1 SGDLS, CDR2 YYNGEE. The ends were cut back, 1 base at V and 0 bases at J, with 11 bases in the middle. This CDR3 is 16 amino acids long. The variable domain in full, completed from reference TRBV9 and TRBJ1-3, reads DSGVTQTPKHLITATGQRVTLRCSPRSGDLSVYWYQQSLDQGLQFLIQYYNGEERAKGNILERFSAQQFPDLHSELNLSSLELGDSALYFCASSVLSSRSGNTIYFGEGSWLTVV.

V is TRBV7-6 and J is TRBJ2-7; no clear D. CDR3 length equals 14 residues. Germline CDR1 is SGHVS and CDR2 is FNYEAQ. V was cut by 2 bases and J by 3 bases, with 11 bases left in between. CDR3 DNA: TGTGCCAGCAGCTTACTCGCGGAACACTACGAGCAGTACTTC. Protein: CASSLLAEHYEQYF.

This rearrangement joins TRBV6-4 to TRBJ2-2; 7 bases fit TRBD1. V gave up 8 bases and J gave up 2 bases; unmatched junction bases: 5. The CDR3 has 14 amino acids. Germline CDR1 and CDR2: MRHNA and SNTAGT. In DNA, the CDR3 is TGTGCCAGCCAAAGGGACAGTAACACCGGGGAGCTGTTTTTT. This codes for CASQRDSNTGELFF.